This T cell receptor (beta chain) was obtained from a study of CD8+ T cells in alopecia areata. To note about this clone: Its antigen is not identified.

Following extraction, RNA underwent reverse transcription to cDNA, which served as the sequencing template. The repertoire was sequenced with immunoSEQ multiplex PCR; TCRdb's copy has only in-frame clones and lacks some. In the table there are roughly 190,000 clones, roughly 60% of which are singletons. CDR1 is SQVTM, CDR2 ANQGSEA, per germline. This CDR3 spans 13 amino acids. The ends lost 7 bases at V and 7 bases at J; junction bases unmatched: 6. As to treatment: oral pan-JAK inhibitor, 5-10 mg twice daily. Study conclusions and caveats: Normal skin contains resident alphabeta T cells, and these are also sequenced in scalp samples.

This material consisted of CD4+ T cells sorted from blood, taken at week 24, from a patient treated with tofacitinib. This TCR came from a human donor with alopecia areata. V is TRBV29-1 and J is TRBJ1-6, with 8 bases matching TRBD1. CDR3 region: CSAKDRENSPLHF. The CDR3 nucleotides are TGCAGCGCCAAGGACAGGGAAAATTCACCCCTCCACTTT.